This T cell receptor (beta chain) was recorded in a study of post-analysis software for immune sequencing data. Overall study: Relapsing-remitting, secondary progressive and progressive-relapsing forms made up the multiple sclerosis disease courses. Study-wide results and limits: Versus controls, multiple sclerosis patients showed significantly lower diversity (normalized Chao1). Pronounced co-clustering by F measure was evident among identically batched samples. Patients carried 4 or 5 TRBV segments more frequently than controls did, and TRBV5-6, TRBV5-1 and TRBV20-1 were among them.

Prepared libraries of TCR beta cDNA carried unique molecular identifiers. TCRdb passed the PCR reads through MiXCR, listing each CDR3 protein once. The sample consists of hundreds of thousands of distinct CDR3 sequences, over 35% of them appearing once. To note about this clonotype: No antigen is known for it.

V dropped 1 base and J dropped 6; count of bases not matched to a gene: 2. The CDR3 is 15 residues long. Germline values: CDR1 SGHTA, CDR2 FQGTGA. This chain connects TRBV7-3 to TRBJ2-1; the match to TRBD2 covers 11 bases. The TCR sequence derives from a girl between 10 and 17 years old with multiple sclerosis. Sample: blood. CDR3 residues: CASSLISGRANEQFF. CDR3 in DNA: TGTGCCAGCAGCTTAATTAGCGGGAGGGCCAATGAGCAGTTCTTC.